This T cell receptor (beta chain) was identified in a study of cytomegalovirus exposure and HLA in healthy donors listed by TCRdb under 2017. For the wider study: According to an earlier analysis of around 600 of the donors, 150 million to 200 million T cells yielded over 90 million unique TCR beta sequences and about 300 Gb of sequence data. Because of strong linkage in the cohort, roughly 5 DR-DQ haplotypes were treated as single units for association and clustering. The study profiled the T cell repertoires of 550 to 700 subjects by immunosequencing and related them to cytomegalovirus serostatus. HLA typing included class I and class II loci at four-digit resolution. Typing coverage differed by locus: A, B, C, DRB1 and DQB1 were typed in roughly 620-640 donors, DQA1 in 500 to 550, DPA1 in some 570, and DPB1 in roughly 470. In a later analysis, previously published TCR beta repertoires from 600 to 850 donors were re-analyzed and high-resolution HLA genotyping was added so that TCR occurrence patterns could be studied. Approximately 300 gigabases of sequencing data and approximately 84 million unique TCR sequences were included in an early release covering 500 to 750 HLA-typed donors. Besides the first cohort of approximately 670 subjects, a separate validation cohort made up of roughly 120 different subjects was used. Donor age, sex, ethnicity and CMV serostatus were compiled alongside the repertoire data. In an earlier analysis of 587 of the donors, high-throughput TCR beta sequencing was used to judge whether each TCR beta V gene segment behaved as functional or pseudogenic. Every discovery cohort repertoire had been produced on one sequencing platform. Genome-wide SNP genotypes for about 65% of the roughly 700 donors were used in a later genetic analysis, which treated that subset as a discovery cohort. Among about 370 genotyped donors of the cohort, an average of approximately 200,000 unique TCR beta nucleotide sequences was sequenced per donor, of which approximately 19% were non-productive. The study combined high-throughput TCR immunosequencing, statistical association of individual TCRs with disease status, and machine learning to predict cytomegalovirus infection status. In the later analysis, no new phenotypic data were used to find candidate immune exposures; instead, reliance was placed on TCR beta sequences and their occurrence across donors. The aim of the study was to test whether cataloging public T cell receptors could identify signatures of past pathogen exposure. Among the approximately 430 genotyped donors, about 83% belonged to the genetic ancestry cluster associated with self-reported Caucasian donors.

In regard to this clone: Its antigen is currently not known. Qualities for individual bases were not recorded, and no much larger clone is one base off.

Broader findings and caveats from the paper: A cluster of highly shared sequence variants was judged likely to be a technical artifact of the sequencing pipeline. A further reported finding was that TCR beta sequences accurately predicted the HLA-A and HLA-B alleles for most subjects in the first cohort. A later genetic analysis associated a missense DCLRE1C variant with V-gene and J-gene trimming of TCR beta chains, and an independent cohort replicated the association. Because the 87-base-pair reads could not distinguish some IMGT-functional V segments, including TRBV6-2 and TRBV6-3, those segments were excluded. Roughly uniform sequencing depth across donors was assumed in presence/absence analyses, although this assumption may not hold. Strong co-occurrence of HLA alleles, especially DR and DQ, made assigning TCR associations to individual alleles difficult. The classifier was reported to diagnose cytomegalovirus status with high specificity and sensitivity in both the original and validation cohorts. In a later genetic analysis, fewer N-insertions in productive TCRs were reported among donors in an Asian-associated ancestry cluster than the roughly 670-donor mean. For the cohort, immune exposure information was limited to CMV serostatus. Because some donors lacked HLA typing at each locus, the association tests relied only on the typed subset. The authors suggested that the approach could potentially be extended to other disease states and immunological phenotypes. Several of the top co-occurrence clusters appeared to be linked to parvovirus B19, influenza, CMV and Epstein-Barr virus, according to a later analysis. In vitro tests confirmed that a few of the cytomegalovirus-associated TCR beta chains recognize cytomegalovirus antigens. In a later analysis, HLA-associated TCR beta chains were found to be more clonally expanded and to have lower generation probabilities than equally common non-associated chains. Because counts were too low, about 18 rarely observed V segments, including chromosome 9 orphons, were excluded from the earlier analysis of roughly 580 of the donors. In an earlier analysis of approximately 590 of the donors, most TCR beta V segments appeared in productive rearrangements about 87% or about 30% of the time, broadly matching IMGT annotations. Most TCR sequences were observed very rarely across donors, whereas some public TCRs were present in many individuals. Most CMV-associated TCR beta chains appeared to be HLA-restricted in a later analysis, and the HLA associations seemed to be driven largely by CMV exposure. At a false discovery rate of 0.05, a later analysis linked about 17,000 TCR beta sequences to specific HLA alleles. The study gave a list of 150 to 200 TCR beta chains associated with cytomegalovirus. According to a later analysis, TCR association rates differed among HLA loci, with DRB1 alleles showing the most associated TCRs and HLA-C alleles showing the fewest. Only TCR beta chains were sequenced in this cohort, and the absence of alpha or paired-chain data limited detectable features. Correlated functional status among segregating V segments might be attributable to linkage disequilibrium, but an unknown experimental factor could not be ruled out.

Taken from the germline V gene, the CDR1 and CDR2 loops are MDHEN and SYDVKM. Germline trimming: 6 bases from V, 7 bases from J; junction bases outside gene matches: 14. Taken from cysteine to phenylalanine, the CDR3 has 16 residues. The CDR3 DNA has 48 bases and is translated from base 1. The cohort was made up of around 720 healthy bone marrow donors. At the time of sampling, every cohort member was nominally healthy, though immune exposures that went unrecorded were likely present. The donor was CMV seronegative and belonged to the group of more than 300 seronegative cohort members. Each donor provided a peripheral blood sample, and peripheral blood mononuclear cells were used for TCR beta sequencing. The Qiagen DNeasy Blood Extraction Kit was used to extract genomic DNA from the blood cell samples. The library came from the immunoSEQ multiplex PCR assay. For the multiplex PCR, a mixture combining 60 forward primers for TCR Vbeta segments and 13 reverse primers for TCR Jbeta segments was used. The CDR3 region of rearranged TCR beta genes was amplified from genomic DNA with a multiplex PCR assay. The Illumina HiSeq System was used to sequence the amplified TCR beta libraries as 87-base-pair reads. In the original analysis: In a later analysis, 80 million or so unique TCR beta chains were counted across the approximately 640 repertoires, and around 11 million of these chains were shared by at least two donors. Raw reads were error-corrected and collapsed into unique sequences by a nearest-neighbor algorithm in which closely related sequences were merged to remove PCR and sequencing errors. Alignment of CDR3 sequences to IMGT reference sequences was used to assign V, D and J gene segments. For a sequence to be retained, at least a six-nucleotide match to both a V gene segment and a J gene segment was required. A rearrangement was called productive if the CDR3 had no stop codons and remained in frame with V and J, and every other rearrangement was called non-productive. CDR3 was defined according to IMGT convention as the region running from the second conserved V-encoded cysteine to the conserved J-encoded phenylalanine. Sequences without an unambiguous match to a single V gene segment were excluded from the earlier analysis of about 630 of the donors. An earlier analysis of some 610 of the donors called V segments functional above 56.7% productive rearrangements and segregating when the between-donor standard deviation exceeded 5%. To diagnose cytomegalovirus status from the catalog of TCR beta chain sequences, a statistical classification framework was built. A later analysis assigned V and J genes by comparing TCR nucleotide sequences with IMGT/GENE-DB human TR gene sequences. Using the TCRdist pipeline, a later analysis assigned CDR3 sequences along with most-parsimonious VDJ recombination scenarios. A later analysis defined each TCR beta chain by its CDR3 amino acid sequence plus V-gene family, and excluded reads lacking a unique V-gene family. As a way to deal with suspected cross-contamination and a sequencing artifact, a later analysis dropped nearly 600 nucleotide sequences that were highly shared and had low generation probability. In a later analysis, a clonal expansion index was calculated for each public chain from normalized within-repertoire ranks of inferred template counts. Generation probabilities in a later analysis came from a VDJ recombination model fitted to out-of-frame rearrangements, and those results were checked against IGoR. A later analysis scored TCR-TCR, TCR-HLA and TCR-CMV co-occurrence with hypergeometric tests, applying a repertoire-size bias correction to TCR pairs. In a later analysis, false discovery rates were estimated by permuting HLA or CMV assignments 20 times. A later analysis grouped co-occurring TCRs with DBSCAN, adding TCRdist sequence similarity when clustering within HLA-allele-positive subsets. For co-occurrence clustering, repertoires with fewer than 30,000 or more than 120,000 public chains were excluded, along with roughly five repertoires with anomalous nucleotide sharing. What TCRdb holds here is the immuneACCESS table cut down to in-frame rearrangements. Part of the clones is not present; checked against another copy, under half of the missing clones reflect an unresolved V gene, and the others are unexplained. The V and J calls and clone size were taken over from that table, and D and trimming were inferred from the DNA. The sample table records approximately 150,000 clones; under 85% of these occur just once. The ten largest clonotypes hold roughly 5.2% of the sample.

The specimen sequenced was PBMCs. The TCR comes from a man aged 18-30 years in good health and CMV-seronegative. Recombination joined TRBV28 with TRBJ1-5, and 8 junctional nucleotides match TRBD1. The base sequence is TGTGCCAGCAGCCCCGATTACAGGGGGATTCGGCAGCCCCAGCATTTT. Its coded protein is CASSPDYRGIRQPQHF.